The 25 T cell receptor beta chains presented below share a single source sample, sequenced in a study of T cell responses to AZD1222 COVID-19 vaccine. Libraries were prepared by immunoSEQ multiplex PCR; TCRdb keeps only in-frame clonotypes and omits some of them. The data show 95,000 to 100,000 clones, just over 85% seen once. Sample: peripheral blood, taken on day 0 of AZD1222 vaccination. The receptors derive from an adult in good health.

The chain combines TRBV19 with TRBJ1-5; a weak D match, TRBD1 (5 bases). The CDR3 totals 14 residues. The V and J ends lost 7 bases and 3 bases respectively, with 13 bases between them. Germline CDR1 and CDR2: LNHDA and SQIVND (reference sequence). CDR3 nucleotide sequence: TGTGCCAGTACGGAGGGGTTTATCAATCAGCCCCAGCATTTT. This codes for CASTEGFINQPQHF.

The rearrangement joins TRBV24-1 to TRBJ2-3, with 13 bases fitting TRBD2. The CDR3 has 16 amino acids. Germline-derived CDR1 and CDR2 are KGHDR and SFDVKD. Germline trimming cut 3 bases from V and 5 bases from J; bases unmatched to any gene: 4. The CDR3 is CATSDELAGGVDTQYF. The CDR3, as DNA: TGTGCCACCAGTGATGAACTAGCGGGAGGGGTAGATACGCAGTATTTT.

The gene calls are TRBV15 and TRBJ1-5; D not certain. Trimming pared 0 bases from V and 7 bases from J, leaving 7 bases between. Germline loops: CDR1 LNHNV, CDR2 YYDKDF (reference sequence). The CDR3 consists of 13 residues. CDR3 nucleotides: TGTGCCACCAGCAGAGATTTAGGACAGCCCCAGCATTTT. This sequence encodes CATSRDLGQPQHF.

The chain recombines TRBV29-1 with TRBJ1-5; D may be TRBD1 (5 bases). From germline, CDR1 is SQVTM and CDR2 ANQGSEA. The CDR3 is 13 amino acids. V shed 0 bases and J shed 9 bases, with 12 bases lying between them. This chain's CDR3 is CSVEDVTGGPQHF. In DNA, the CDR3 is TGCAGCGTTGAAGATGTCACAGGCGGGCCCCAGCATTTT. Full variable domain (missing parts from reference TRBV29-1 and TRBJ1-5): SAVISQKPSRDICQRGTSLTIQCQVDSQVTMMFWYRQQPGQSLTLIATANQGSEATYESGFVIDKFPISRPNLTFSTLTVSNMSPEDSSIYLCSVEDVTGGPQHFGDGTRLSIL.

The chain has TRBV27 and TRBJ1-2, with 8 bases that match TRBD1. The CDR3 runs to 13 residues. Germline values: CDR1 MNHEY, CDR2 SMNVEV (reference sequence). Germline trimming cut 6 bases from V and 6 bases from J; bases unmatched to any gene: 6. CDR3 in amino acids: CASRMTGVDGYTF. The CDR3 region has the DNA TGTGCCAGCAGGATGACAGGGGTGGATGGCTACACCTTC.

This rearrangement joins TRBV19 to TRBJ1-6; D gene unclear. V dropped 3 bases and J dropped 15 bases, with 18 bases sitting between them. This CDR3 is 14 amino acids long. Germline V lookup: CDR1 LNHDA, CDR2 SQIVND (reference sequence). The CDR3 DNA is TGTGCCAGTAGTATGGGCCGTTCCTTCGAGAACCTCCACTTT. Protein sequence: CASSMGRSFENLHF.

The chain uses TRBV2 and TRBJ1-1, with no clear D. Germline V gene sequence: CDR1 SNHLY, CDR2 FYNNEI. The V end was cut by 3 bases, the J end by 3 bases, with 8 bases between. The CDR3 length is 13 residues. The CDR3 sequence is CASSENGDTEAFF. The CDR3 nucleotides read TGTGCCAGCAGTGAGAATGGTGACACTGAAGCTTTCTTT.

The chain carries TRBV19 and TRBJ1-2, with TRBD1 as a possible D gene (5 bases). Looked up from germline, CDR1 is LNHDA and CDR2 is SQIVND (reference sequence). The CDR3 contains 14 residues. The ends were cut back, 5 bases at V and 0 bases at J, with 10 bases in the middle. In nucleotides, the CDR3 is TGTGCCAGTAGTCCGGGGCCCTCTAACTATGGCTACACCTTC. Its protein product is CASSPGPSNYGYTF.

The rearrangement links TRBV18 to TRBJ1-1, with D maybe TRBD1 (5 bases). Trimming removed 3 bases at V and 5 bases at J, with 19 bases between. This CDR3 is 16 amino acids long. Germline V gene lookup returns CDR1 KGHSH and CDR2 LQKENI. CDR3 sequence (DNA): TGTGCCAGCTCACCTGGGGGTACCAGCGGGGGGACTGAAGCTTTCTTT. It yields the protein CASSPGGTSGGTEAFF.

CDR3 sequence: CSASSRSGQGLYGYTF. CDR3 in DNA: TGCAGTGCTAGTAGCAGGTCGGGACAGGGGCTCTATGGCTACACCTTC. This chain links TRBV20-1 with TRBJ1-2; 10 nucleotides agree with TRBD1. CDR3 length: 16 residues. The germline V gene encodes CDR1 DFQATT and CDR2 SNEGSKA (reference sequence). Trimming at V came to 3 bases and at J to 4 bases, leaving 11 bases not matched to a gene.

Points on this clone: The same CDR3 can be traced to other DNA sequences in this sample. The chain employs TRBV7-9 and TRBJ2-7, with D perhaps matching TRBD1 (6 bases). The CDR3 covers 12 residues. The germline V gene has CDR1 SEHNR and CDR2 FQNEAQ (reference sequence). V lost 4 bases and J 4 bases, leaving 8 bases between the germline ends. The CDR3 here is CASSSQGYEQYF. The CDR3 DNA reads TGTGCCAGCAGCTCCCAGGGGTACGAGCAGTACTTC. Combining the CDR3 with reference TRBV7-9 and TRBJ2-7 gives the whole variable domain DTGVSQNPRHKITKRGQNVTFRCDPISEHNRLYWYRQTLGQGPEFLTYFQNEAQLEKSRLLSDRFSAERPKGSFSTLEIQRTEQGDSAMYLCASSSQGYEQYFGPGTRLTVT.

V is TRBV2 and J is TRBJ2-3, with TRBD2 identical over 13 bases. The CDR3 has 16 residues. Trimming cost V 6 bases and J 4 bases; bases outside gene matches: 7. The germline V gene has CDR1 SNHLY and CDR2 FYNNEI. The CDR3 spells CASRLGLAGVADTQYF. The CDR3 DNA follows: TGTGCCAGCAGACTCGGACTAGCGGGAGTGGCAGATACGCAGTATTTT.

V and J are TRBV28 and TRBJ2-7, with 8 bases fitting TRBD2. The J segment lost 3 bases and the V segment lost 3 bases, leaving 4 bases of the junction unmatched. Per the germline V gene, CDR1 is MDHEN and CDR2 is SYDVKM. The CDR3 is 14 amino acids. CDR3 sequence reads: CASSFPSGSYEQYF. CDR3 DNA sequence: TGTGCCAGCAGTTTCCCCAGCGGGAGCTACGAGCAGTACTTC.

The chain employs TRBV9 and TRBJ2-1, with 13 bases that match TRBD2. CDR3 length: 18 residues. Looked up from germline, CDR1 is SGDLS and CDR2 is YYNGEE. With 0 bases clipped from V and 7 bases from J, the junction kept 10 bases outside the gene matches. For the CDR3, the DNA is TGTGCCAGCAGCGTAGCGGGGCGGACTAGCGGGAGTTATAATGAGCAGTTCTTC. Translation: CASSVAGRTSGSYNEQFF.

The chain links TRBV19 to TRBJ2-2; 10 bases line up with TRBD2. The CDR3 totals 16 residues. Trimming took 2 bases from V and 1 from J; bases not matched to a gene: 1. CDR1 LNHDA and CDR2 SQIVND come from the germline V gene (reference sequence). CDR3 loop: CASSILAGENTGELFF. CDR3 DNA: TGTGCCAGTAGTATACTAGCGGGGGAGAACACCGGGGAGCTGTTTTTT.

The chain links TRBV7-2 to TRBJ1-5; tentative D call: TRBD1 (5 bases). Deletions cut 6 bases from V and 2 bases from J, with 17 bases between. Germline V gene data show CDR1 as SGHTA and CDR2 as FQGNSA. The CDR3 extends over 16 amino acids. The CDR3 region has the DNA TGTGCCAGCAGTCCTCGAGGTCAGGGTCGCAATCAGCCCCAGCATTTT. This translates into CASSPRGQGRNQPQHF.

The rearrangement uses TRBV4-1 and TRBJ2-7, with D perhaps matching TRBD2 (6 bases). From germline, CDR1 is MGHRA and CDR2 YSYEKL. This CDR3 spans 15 amino acids. V dropped 0 bases and J dropped 4 bases, with 13 bases sitting between them. The CDR3 DNA sequence: TGCGCCAGCAGCCAAGACGCGGCGGGAATATACGAGCAGTACTTC. Protein product: CASSQDAAGIYEQYF.

The rearrangement uses TRBV18 and TRBJ2-2; 8 bases line up with TRBD1. Looked up from germline, CDR1 is KGHSH and CDR2 is LQKENI. The J segment lost 7 bases and the V segment lost 0 bases, leaving 7 bases of the junction unmatched. The length of the CDR3 is 16 residues. CDR3 bases: TGTGCCAGCTCACCACCCCAGGGGGCAGTTTTCGGGGAGCTGTTTTTT. Amino acids: CASSPPQGAVFGELFF.

The rearrangement joins TRBV11-2 to TRBJ2-1, with D possibly being TRBD1 or TRBD2 (5 bases each). The CDR3 sequence is 15 residues long. Trimming took off 5 bases at V and 9 bases at J, with 20 bases between the two ends. The germline V gene has CDR1 SGHAT and CDR2 FQNNGV. CDR3 nucleotides: TGTGCCAGCAGCCTGGACGGGACCCCCGCCGGTGAGCAGTTCTTC. It is translated as CASSLDGTPAGEQFF.

This chain connects TRBV10-3 to TRBJ1-4, with 7 bases identical to TRBD1. The CDR3 loop spans 15 amino acids. CDR1 ENHRY and CDR2 SYGVKD come from the germline V gene. V was pared by 0 bases and J by 11 bases, with 9 bases of the junction left unmatched. In DNA form, the CDR3 reads TGTGCCATCAGTGAGTCCGCCAGGGGGGTGGCGAAACTGTTTTTT. This translates into CAISESARGVAKLFF.

The V and J genes are TRBV6-5 and TRBJ1-1, with D possibly matching TRBD1 (5 bases). The CDR3 consists of 14 residues. Trimming shortened V by 6 bases and J by 0 bases, and 11 bases separated the two germline ends. CDR1 and CDR2 (germline): MNHEY, SVGAGI. CDR3 bases: TGTGCCAGCAGCCGCGGGACGGTGAACACTGAAGCTTTCTTT. Amino acids: CASSRGTVNTEAFF.

V is TRBV7-2 and J is TRBJ1-2; TRBD1 agrees at 7 bases. The germline gives CDR1 SGHTA, CDR2 FQGNSA. The CDR3 loop spans 13 amino acids. The trim removed 5 bases at V and 4 bases at J, leaving 4 bases unmatched. Here the CDR3 DNA reads TGTGCCAGCAGCCAGACAGGGATCTATGGCTACACCTTC. Its translation: CASSQTGIYGYTF.

This clone was recorded once. The gene calls are TRBV19 and TRBJ1-4; no clear D. Germline-derived CDR1 and CDR2 are LNHDA and SQIVND (reference sequence). V was pared by 3 bases and J by 8 bases, with 10 bases between. CDR3 length: 13 amino acids. CDR3 coding DNA: TGTGCCAGTAGTATTGACCGCCTCGAAAAACTGTTTTTT. Amino acid sequence: CASSIDRLEKLFF.

V and J are TRBV5-5 and TRBJ1-1; D perhaps matches TRBD1 (5 bases). The CDR3 spans 14 residues. Germline V gives CDR1 SGHKS, CDR2 YYEKEE (reference sequence). The ends were cut back, 6 bases at V and 2 bases at J, with 14 bases in the middle. CDR3 region: CASTSRGENTEAFF. CDR3 in DNA: TGTGCCAGCACCTCCCGGGGGGAAAACACTGAAGCTTTCTTT.

The rearrangement links TRBV2 to TRBJ2-2; D is ambiguous. There are 14 residues in the CDR3. Germline CDR1 and CDR2: SNHLY and FYNNEI. V was shortened by 5 bases and J by 0 bases, with 7 bases between the two germline ends. DNA of the CDR3: TGTGCCAGCAGTACCTACACGAACACCGGGGAGCTGTTTTTT. Translated, it gives CASSTYTNTGELFF.